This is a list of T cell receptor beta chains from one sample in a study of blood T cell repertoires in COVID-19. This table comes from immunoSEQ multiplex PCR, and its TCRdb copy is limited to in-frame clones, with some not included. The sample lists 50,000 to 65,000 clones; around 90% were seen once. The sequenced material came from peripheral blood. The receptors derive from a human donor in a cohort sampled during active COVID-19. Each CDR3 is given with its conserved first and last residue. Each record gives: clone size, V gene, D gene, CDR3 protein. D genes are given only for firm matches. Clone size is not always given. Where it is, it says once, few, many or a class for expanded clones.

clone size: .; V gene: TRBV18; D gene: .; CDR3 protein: CASSPRRSSNEQFF
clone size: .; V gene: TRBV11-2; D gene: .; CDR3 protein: CASSPGVYGYTF
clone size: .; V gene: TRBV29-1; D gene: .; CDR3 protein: CSVEAGTNTGELFF
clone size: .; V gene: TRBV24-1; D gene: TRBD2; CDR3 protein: CATSFSGRADEQFF
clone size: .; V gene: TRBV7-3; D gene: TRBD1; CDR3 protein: CASSPGQGVYTF
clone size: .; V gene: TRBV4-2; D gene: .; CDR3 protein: CASSQETGLGAGELFF
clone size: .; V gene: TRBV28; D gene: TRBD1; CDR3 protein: CASSFTRDRLRPGHEQYF
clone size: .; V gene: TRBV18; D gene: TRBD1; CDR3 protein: CASSPGQLNSPLHF
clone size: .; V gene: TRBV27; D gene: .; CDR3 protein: CATVAVSSYNEQFF
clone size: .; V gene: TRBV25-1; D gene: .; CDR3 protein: CASSVRGRASGVDNEQFF
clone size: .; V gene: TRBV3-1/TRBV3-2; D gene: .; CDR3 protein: CASSPFLSEETQYF
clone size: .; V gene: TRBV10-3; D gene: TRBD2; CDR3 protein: CAIRTSGRDRNTQYF
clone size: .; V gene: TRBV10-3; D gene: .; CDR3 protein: CAISESTGSGNQPQHF
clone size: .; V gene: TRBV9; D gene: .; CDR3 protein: CASSVESGLEAFF
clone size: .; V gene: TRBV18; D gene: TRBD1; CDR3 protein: CASSSGQGFGEQYF
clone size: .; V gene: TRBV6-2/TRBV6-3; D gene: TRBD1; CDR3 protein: CASSHGQGAYEQYF
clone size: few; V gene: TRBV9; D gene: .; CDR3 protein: CASSAGTVTYNEQFF
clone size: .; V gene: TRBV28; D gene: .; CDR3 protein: CASSERVTDTQYF